These 14 T cell receptor beta chains came from one sample sequenced in a study of tumor-infiltrating lymphocytes in primary liver carcinoma (dated 2017 in TCRdb). Blood RNA was extracted from unsorted whole blood with TRIzol reagent; germline DNA came from the DNeasy Blood & Tissue kit. The instrument was an Illumina HiSeq 2500. Using a constant-region primer and ProtoScript II reverse transcriptase, TCRbeta-specific cDNA was reverse-transcribed from around 500 ng total RNA. Three nested multiplex PCR rounds, following a slightly modified ARM-PCR procedure, were used to build the TCRbeta libraries. Each of the first two PCR rounds ran for 10 cycles and used multiplex TRBV1-TRBV30 forward primers together with a Cbeta reverse primer. TCRdb passed the public sequencing reads through fastp at Q25 and MiXCR, retaining productive beta sequences. Every distinct CDR3 protein forms one entry, paired with its most common genes and DNA. This sample comprises about 200,000 distinct CDR3 sequences, approximately 64% of them detected only once. The ten largest clonotypes hold 7% to 8.5% of the sample.

The sample comprised peripheral blood. All receptors come from an older woman with primary liver carcinoma and hepatitis B virus infection.

Comment on this clonotype: Germline and junction disagree at one end, which may indicate a read error. The chain joins TRBV4-1 to TRBJ2-1; the D is unclear. Germline CDR1 and CDR2: MGHRA and YSYEKL. CDR3 length equals 15 residues. CDR3 nucleotides: TGCGCCAGCAGTCCCACAGACTCGAGAAGCGTTGAGCGGTTCTTC. It yields the protein CASSPTDSRSVERFF.

As regards this clonotype: The junction does not match germline at one end; this may be a read error. This chain uses TRBV6-6 with TRBJ2-2, with a tentative D call TRBD2 (6 bases). Germline values: CDR1 MNHNY, CDR2 SVGAGI (reference sequence). The CDR3 sequence is 15 residues long. CDR3 bases: TGTACCAGCAGTTACGGGGGTAGCAACACCGGGGAGCTGTTTTTT. This codes for CTSSYGGSNTGELFF.

Remarks on this clonotype: One end of the junction varies from germline; a read error may be responsible. The rearrangement links TRBV11-2 to TRBJ1-3; D gene ambiguous. The CDR3 runs to 14 residues. Per the germline V gene, CDR1 is SGHAT and CDR2 is FQNNGV. CDR3 nucleotides: TGCGCCAGCAGCTTAAACATCGCTGAAAACACCATATATTTT. Protein sequence: CASSLNIAENTIYF.

The chain has TRBV11-2 and TRBJ2-5, with 9 bases lining up with TRBD2. The CDR3 runs to 16 residues. With 6 bases clipped from V and 11 bases from J, the junction kept 19 bases outside the gene matches. Germline CDR1 is SGHAT and CDR2 is FQNNGV. In nucleotides, the CDR3 is TGTGCCAGCAGTTACTCCCGTGGTAGCGGGAGAGGGACTCAGTACTTC. This gives the protein CASSYSRGSGRGTQYF.

This clonotype appeared once. This rearrangement joins TRBV7-2 to TRBJ2-7; D tentatively fits TRBD1 or TRBD2 (5 bases each). Trimming removed 5 bases at V and 4 bases at J, with 21 bases between. CDR1 is SGHTA and CDR2 is FQGNSA in the germline V gene. The CDR3 totals 16 residues. The CDR3 region is CASSPIPSPGPYEQYF. The CDR3 DNA reads as TGTGCCAGCAGCCCCATCCCATCCCCGGGACCATACGAGCAGTACTTC. Using reference TRBV7-2 and TRBJ2-7 for the parts outside the CDR3, the full variable domain is GAGVSQSPSNKVTEKGKDVELRCDPISGHTALYWYRQSLGQGLEFLIYFQGNSAPDKSGLPSDRFSAERTGGSVSTLTIQRTQQEDSAVYLCASSPIPSPGPYEQYFGPGTRLTVT.

This clonotype was observed a few times. The conserved phenylalanine or tryptophan normally closing the CDR3 is absent here, so this likely arose from a read error. The genes are TRBV11-2 and TRBJ1-6, with 9 bases lining up with TRBD1. The CDR3 contains 15 residues. Germline assignment: CDR1 SGHAT and CDR2 FQNNGV. With 4 bases clipped from V and 10 bases from J, the junction kept 8 bases outside the gene matches. In nucleotides, the CDR3 is TGTGCCAGCAGCTACGGGGACAGGGAATGGTCACCCCTCCACCTT. Encoded protein: CASSYGDREWSPLHL.

In its sample, this clonotype was seen once. A read error may produce the germline difference seen at one junction end. The chain recombines TRBV11-2 with TRBJ1-2; a possible D gene is TRBD1 (5 bases). Germline CDR1 SGHAT, CDR2 FQNNGV. This CDR3 is 18 amino acids long. CDR3 in amino acids: CAGSSSRGSAVSDYGYTF. CDR3 bases: TGTGCCGGCAGCTCAAGTCGGGGCAGCGCTGTTTCTGACTATGGCTACACCTTC. The variable domain in full, with the rest retrieved from reference TRBV11-2 and TRBJ1-2, is EAGVAQSPRYKIIEKRQSVAFWCNPISGHATLYWYQQILGQGPKLLIQFQNNGVVDDSQLPKDRFSAERLKGVDSTLKIQPAKLEDSAVYLCAGSSSRGSAVSDYGYTFGSGTRLTVV.

In regard to this clonotype: An end of the junction does not agree with germline; a read error may underlie this. The V call is TRBV11-2, the J call TRBJ2-1; no firm D call. The CDR3 runs to 16 residues. CDR1 is SGHAT, CDR2 FQNNGV, per germline. CDR3 residues: CASSHVRACGYNKQFF. CDR3 DNA sequence: TGTGCCAGCAGCCACGTTCGGGCTTGCGGTTACAATAAGCAGTTCTTC.

A remark on this clonotype: Germline and junction disagree at one end, which may indicate a read error. V and J are TRBV6-2 or TRBV6-3 and TRBJ2-7, with D tentatively TRBD2 (6 bases). The germline CDR1 and CDR2 sequences are MNHEY and SVGEGT. There are 15 residues in the CDR3. CDR3 in DNA: TGTGCCGGCAGCCAGGAGGGGTTATCCACCTACGAGCAGCACTTC. It encodes CAGSQEGLSTYEQHF.

The rearrangement uses TRBV6-5 and TRBJ1-2, with 7 nucleotides matching TRBD1. Trimming removed 5 bases from V and 0 bases from J; junction bases left unmatched: 6. This CDR3 is 15 amino acids long. Germline CDR1 reads MNHEY; CDR2 reads SVGAGI. The CDR3 region has the DNA TGTGCCAGCAGTCGAGGACAGGCCGCTAACTATGGCTACACCTTC. The encoded protein is CASSRGQAANYGYTF.

This clonotype came up a few times. This chain connects TRBV6-5 to TRBJ1-5; 8 bases line up with TRBD1. The CDR3 is 15 residues long. Trimming removed 2 bases from V and 1 base from J; junction bases left unmatched: 1. Germline assignment: CDR1 MNHEY and CDR2 SVGAGI. This chain's CDR3 is CASSYDRGSNQPQHF. The CDR3 DNA is TGTGCCAGCAGTTACGACAGGGGAAGCAATCAGCCCCAGCATTTT.

The chain joins TRBV7-8 to TRBJ2-5, with 7 bases that match TRBD2. The germline V gene encodes CDR1 SGHVS and CDR2 FQNEAQ. This CDR3 has 15 residues. V dropped 5 bases and J dropped 1; count of bases not matched to a gene: 7. The CDR3 DNA reads as TGTGCCAGCAGCGGGGGGGGAGCGATCCAAGAGACCCAGTACTTC. Protein: CASSGGGAIQETQYF.

This rearrangement joins TRBV4-1 to TRBJ2-1; D may be TRBD2 (6 bases). The CDR3 runs 15 residues. V dropped 5 bases and J dropped 7 bases, with 18 bases sitting between them. Germline V gene sequence: CDR1 MGHRA, CDR2 YSYEKL. The CDR3 DNA follows: TGCGCCAGCAGCACCCGTTCGTTCGGGGGAAATGAGCAGTTCTTC. Its translation: CASSTRSFGGNEQFF.

This clonotype was seen repeatedly, ten times or more. The rearrangement joins TRBV11-3 to TRBJ2-3; 10 nucleotides match TRBD1. V shed 0 bases, J shed 6 bases, and the junction held 6 bases outside the gene matches. Per the germline V gene, CDR1 is SGHNT and CDR2 is YENEEA. This CDR3 comprises 16 residues. The CDR3 nucleotides read TGTGCCAGCAGCTTAGATGGGGGGACAGGGGTCGATACGCAGTATTTT. It specifies CASSLDGGTGVDTQYF.